The 22 T cell receptor beta chains listed next were all sequenced from one sample in a study of blood T cell repertoires in COVID-19. Here immunoSEQ multiplex PCR was the method, and the copy in TCRdb shows in-frame clones only, minus some. The repertoire includes some 290,000 clones, 85% to 90% of them detected once, and roughly 1% sits in the top ten. The material sequenced was peripheral blood. These receptors were collected from a woman aged 40 to 50 with COVID-19, enrolled during active disease.

The DNA of the CDR3 is TGTGCCAGCAGTTTATTAAGGGGGGAGGGGCTGAACACTGAAGCTTTCTTT. Translation: CASSLLRGEGLNTEAFF. The V call is TRBV28, the J call TRBJ1-1; D is perhaps TRBD1 (6 bases). The CDR3 length is 17 residues. Trimming took 1 base from V and 0 from J, leaving 15 bases between them. Germline V lookup: CDR1 MDHEN, CDR2 SYDVKM.

The chain carries TRBV7-2 and TRBJ1-5, with D possibly being TRBD1 (6 bases). Germline V CDR1 and CDR2: SGHTA, FQGNSA. This CDR3 contains 15 residues. V shed 5 bases and J shed 0 bases, with 11 bases lying between them. DNA of the CDR3: TGTGCCAGCAGCGCCCGGGACAATAGCAATCAGCCCCAGCATTTT. It encodes CASSARDNSNQPQHF.

In this sample, this clone turned up once. V usage is TRBV9 and J usage is TRBJ1-2, with 9 bases aligning to TRBD1. This CDR3 has 16 amino acids. The J segment lost 3 bases and the V segment lost 0 bases, leaving 6 bases of the junction unmatched. CDR1 and CDR2 from the germline V gene are SGDLS and YYNGEE. The CDR3 here is CASSVGGRQGDYGYTF. The CDR3 region has the DNA TGTGCCAGCAGCGTAGGGGGCCGACAGGGGGACTATGGCTACACCTTC. Looking up the rest from reference TRBV9 and TRBJ1-2 gives the full variable domain: DSGVTQTPKHLITATGQRVTLRCSPRSGDLSVYWYQQSLDQGLQFLIQYYNGEERAKGNILERFSAQQFPDLHSELNLSSLELGDSALYFCASSVGGRQGDYGYTFGSGTRLTVV.

The chain joins TRBV24-1 to TRBJ2-7; 7 nucleotides match TRBD1. The CDR3 loop spans 15 amino acids. Germline CDR1 is KGHDR and CDR2 is SFDVKD. V gave up 1 base and J gave up 2 bases; unmatched junction bases: 4. The CDR3 bases are TGTGCCACCAGTGATTTAGACAGGGCAACCTACGAGCAGTACTTC. Translating gives CATSDLDRATYEQYF.

There are a few counts of this clone. The chain joins TRBV24-1 to TRBJ1-6, with D hard to call. The V end was cut by 5 bases, the J end by 5 bases, with 6 bases between. Germline-derived CDR1 and CDR2 are KGHDR and SFDVKD. CDR3 size: 13 residues. Here the CDR3 DNA reads TGTGCCACCAGTGGTACAAATAATTCACCCCTCCACTTT. It codes for CATSGTNNSPLHF.

The rearrangement links TRBV28 to TRBJ2-5, with D possibly matching TRBD2 (6 bases). CDR1 and CDR2 from the germline V gene are MDHEN and SYDVKM. V was cut by 1 base and J by 2 bases, with 11 bases left in between. The CDR3 totals 15 residues. The CDR3 DNA reads as TGTGCCAGCAGTTTATCTCTGGGGAGGCAAGAGACCCAGTACTTC. Its translation: CASSLSLGRQETQYF.

The V and J genes are TRBV21-1 and TRBJ2-3; the table's D gene call, TRBD2, was not cross checked with the DNA. TRBV21-1 is shown as a pseudogene. The CDR3 is 20 residues long. DNA of the CDR3: TGTGCCAGCAGCAAAAAACCGCAGGGCGGGGGGGCCGATACGGCGGATACGCAGTATTTT. Amino acids: CASSKKPQGGGADTADTQYF.

This chain links TRBV12-5 with TRBJ1-2; 7 nucleotides match TRBD1. The CDR3 consists of 16 residues. Germline trimming cut 5 bases from V and 0 bases from J; bases unmatched to any gene: 9. The germline V gene encodes CDR1 LGHNT and CDR2 FRNRAP. The chain's CDR3 is CASGASSGTANYGYTF. In DNA form, the CDR3 reads TGTGCTAGTGGTGCATCCTCCGGGACAGCTAACTATGGCTACACCTTC. Using reference TRBV12-5 and TRBJ1-2 for the parts outside the CDR3, the full variable domain is DARVTQTPRHKVTEMGQEVTMRCQPILGHNTVFWYRQTMMQGLELLAYFRNRAPLDDSGMPKDRFSAEMPDATLATLKIQPSEPRDSAVYFCASGASSGTANYGYTFGSGTRLTVV.

The gene calls are TRBV30 and TRBJ2-1; D gene uncertain. Between the trimmed V and J ends, which lost 7 bases and 0 bases, there was a span of 13 bases. The V gene's germline CDR1 is GTSNPN and CDR2 SVGIG (reference sequence). This CDR3 is 14 amino acids long. The CDR3 spells CAYKTLSSYNEQFF. The CDR3 DNA is TGTGCCTACAAGACTCTCAGCTCCTACAATGAGCAGTTCTTC.

V gene TRBV24-1 combines with J gene TRBJ1-4; 9 positions agree with TRBD1. V was clipped by 3 bases and J by 3 bases; unmatched bases: 4. Germline V CDR1 and CDR2: KGHDR, SFDVKD. CDR3 length: 16 amino acids. This CDR3 reads CATSDGQGNSNEKLFF. CDR3 nucleotides: TGTGCCACCAGTGATGGACAGGGGAATTCTAATGAAAAACTGTTTTTT.

V is TRBV4-1 and J is TRBJ2-2, with D possibly TRBD2 on 6 matching bases. This CDR3 has 16 amino acids. Germline V CDR1 and CDR2: MGHRA, YSYEKL. V lost 3 bases to trimming and J lost 3 bases, with 14 bases between them. CDR3 DNA: TGCGCCAGCAGCCACCTCGGGAGTAGGGACACCGGGGAGCTGTTTTTT. Amino acid sequence: CASSHLGSRDTGELFF.

The chain couples TRBV5-1 to TRBJ2-7; D ambiguous. Per germline, CDR1 SGHRS and CDR2 YFSETQ. V was trimmed by 0 bases and J by 2 bases, leaving 9 bases between them. This CDR3 has 14 residues. This chain's CDR3 is CASSLGMVAYEQYF. CDR3 sequence (DNA): TGCGCCAGCAGCTTGGGTATGGTAGCCTACGAGCAGTACTTC.

V and J are TRBV7-8 and TRBJ2-3, with 9 nucleotides matching TRBD2. The V gene's germline CDR1 is SGHVS and CDR2 FQNEAQ. The CDR3 has 16 amino acids. V was clipped by 5 bases and J by 3 bases; unmatched bases: 9. CDR3 in amino acids: CASSPLAGGVTDTQYF. CDR3 coding DNA: TGTGCCAGCAGCCCCCTCGCGGGAGGGGTAACAGATACGCAGTATTTT.

The CDR3 spells CASSKEGARGNTIYF. DNA for the CDR3: TGTGCCAGCAGTAAGGAGGGGGCCCGTGGAAACACCATATATTTT. The chain combines TRBV28 with TRBJ1-3; TRBD1 matches 7 bases. The germline V gene has CDR1 MDHEN and CDR2 SYDVKM. The trim removed 5 bases at V and 3 bases at J, leaving 7 bases unmatched. The CDR3 runs to 15 residues.

The chain has TRBV7-2 and TRBJ2-1; TRBD2 might be the D (6 bases). Trimming removed 5 bases from V and 7 bases from J, with 18 bases in between. This CDR3 comprises 15 residues. From germline, CDR1 is SGHTA and CDR2 FQGNSA. CDR3 in amino acids: CASSPAGGPGNEQFF. In DNA, the CDR3 is TGTGCCAGCAGCCCTGCCGGAGGGCCGGGTAATGAGCAGTTCTTC.

CDR3 in DNA: TGTGCCAGCAGCCCCCAACAGGGTATGAACACTGAAGCTTTCTTT. The encoded protein is CASSPQQGMNTEAFF. The chain carries TRBV7-2 and TRBJ1-1, with D tentatively TRBD1 (6 bases). Trimming cost V 5 bases and J 0 bases, with 13 bases left between them. This CDR3 has 15 residues. CDR1 is SGHTA and CDR2 is FQGNSA in the germline V gene.

The chain employs TRBV29-1 and TRBJ1-1, with a tentative D call TRBD1 (6 bases). CDR3 length: 13 amino acids. The V gene's germline CDR1 is SQVTM and CDR2 ANQGSEA. The V end was cut by 2 bases, the J end by 4 bases, with 11 bases between. In DNA form, the CDR3 reads TGCAGCGTTGAAACCCAGACAGGCACTGAAGCTTTCTTT. Its translation is CSVETQTGTEAFF.

The genes are TRBV19 and TRBJ1-5; TRBD1 aligns across 8 bases. Germline CDR1 reads LNHDA; CDR2 reads SQIVND (reference sequence). CDR3 length equals 16 residues. J lost 0 bases, V lost 4 bases, and 5 bases had no gene match. This CDR3 is CASSSAGTGSNQPQHF. In nucleotides, the CDR3 is TGTGCCAGTAGTAGCGCCGGGACAGGTAGCAATCAGCCCCAGCATTTT.

The V gene is TRBV6-2 or TRBV6-3, the J gene TRBJ2-5, with D maybe TRBD2 (5 bases). V lost 6 bases, J lost 4 bases, and 18 bases lay in between. The germline CDR1 and CDR2 sequences are MNHEY and SVGEGT. The CDR3 runs 15 residues. CDR3 sequence reads: CASSHYTGLIETQYF. The DNA of the CDR3 is TGTGCCAGCAGCCATTATACCGGACTGATAGAGACCCAGTACTTC.

J is TRBJ2-7 and V is TRBV5-1, with a weak D call TRBD1 (6 bases). CDR1 is SGHRS, CDR2 YFSETQ, per germline. The V gene lost 2 bases and the J gene lost 0 bases, with 9 bases spanning the gap. The CDR3 has 14 residues. For the CDR3, the DNA is TGCGCCAGCAGCTTAGGGGGTAACTCCTACGAGCAGTACTTC. Residues: CASSLGGNSYEQYF.

This sequence joins TRBV6-2 or TRBV6-3 and TRBJ2-3; 11 bases match TRBD1. The CDR3 sequence is 16 residues long. Germline V gene data show CDR1 as MNHEY and CDR2 as SVGEGT. V trimming: 5 bases; J trimming: 4 bases; junction bases outside the gene matches: 8. CDR3 amino acids: CASSHRTGGIADTQYF. The CDR3 DNA reads TGTGCCAGCAGTCATCGGACAGGGGGCATTGCAGATACGCAGTATTTT.

The genes are TRBV7-2 and TRBJ2-7, with TRBD2 matching over 9 bases. V lost 1 base, J lost 2 bases, and 3 bases stayed unmatched. CDR3 length equals 15 residues. Germline CDR1 SGHTA, CDR2 FQGNSA. CDR3 in amino acids: CASSLEASGTYEQYF. DNA for the CDR3: TGTGCCAGCAGCTTAGAAGCTAGCGGGACCTACGAGCAGTACTTC. Filled out from reference TRBV7-2 and TRBJ2-7, the complete variable domain reads GAGVSQSPSNKVTEKGKDVELRCDPISGHTALYWYRQSLGQGLEFLIYFQGNSAPDKSGLPSDRFSAERTGGSVSTLTIQRTQQEDSAVYLCASSLEASGTYEQYFGPGTRLTVT.